In its sample, the clone carrying this T cell receptor (beta chain) was seen many times. TCR beta CDR3 region amplification was performed from RNA transcripts. HTBI primers were the set used in a first-round RT-PCR of the TCR CDR3. TCRdb analysed the multiplex PCR reads with MiXCR anew, one entry per CDR3 protein. The table includes 600,000 to 850,000 distinct CDR3 sequences, about 19% detected once. Germline trimming cut 5 bases from V and 3 bases from J; bases unmatched to any gene: 6. CDR3 length: 14 amino acids. CDR1 is SNHLY, CDR2 FYNNEI, per germline. This entry is derived from a study of T cells in Graves' hyperthyroidism and ophthalmopathy.

This TCR came from a woman in her fifties or sixties with Graves' hyperthyroidism that later progressed to Graves' ophthalmopathy. Input material: blood. This sequence joins TRBV2 and TRBJ2-5; 7 positions match TRBD1. The CDR3 spells CASSKRTGEETQYF. The CDR3 DNA reads TGTGCCAGCAGTAAAAGGACAGGTGAAGAGACCCAGTACTTC.